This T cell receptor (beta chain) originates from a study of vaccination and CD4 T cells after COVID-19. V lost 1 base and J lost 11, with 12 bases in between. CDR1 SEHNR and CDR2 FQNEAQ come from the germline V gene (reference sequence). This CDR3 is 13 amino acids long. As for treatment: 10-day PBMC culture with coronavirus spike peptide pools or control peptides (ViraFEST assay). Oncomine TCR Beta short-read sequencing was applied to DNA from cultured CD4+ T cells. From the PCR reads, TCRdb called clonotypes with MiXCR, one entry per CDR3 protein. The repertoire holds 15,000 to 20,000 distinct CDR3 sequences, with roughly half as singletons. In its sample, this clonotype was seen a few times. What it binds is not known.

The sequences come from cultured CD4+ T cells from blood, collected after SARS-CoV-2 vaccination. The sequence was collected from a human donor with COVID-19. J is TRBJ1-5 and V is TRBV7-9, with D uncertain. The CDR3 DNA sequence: TGTGCCAGCAGCTTAGTTCAGGTACAGTCCCAGCATTTT. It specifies CASSLVQVQSQHF.